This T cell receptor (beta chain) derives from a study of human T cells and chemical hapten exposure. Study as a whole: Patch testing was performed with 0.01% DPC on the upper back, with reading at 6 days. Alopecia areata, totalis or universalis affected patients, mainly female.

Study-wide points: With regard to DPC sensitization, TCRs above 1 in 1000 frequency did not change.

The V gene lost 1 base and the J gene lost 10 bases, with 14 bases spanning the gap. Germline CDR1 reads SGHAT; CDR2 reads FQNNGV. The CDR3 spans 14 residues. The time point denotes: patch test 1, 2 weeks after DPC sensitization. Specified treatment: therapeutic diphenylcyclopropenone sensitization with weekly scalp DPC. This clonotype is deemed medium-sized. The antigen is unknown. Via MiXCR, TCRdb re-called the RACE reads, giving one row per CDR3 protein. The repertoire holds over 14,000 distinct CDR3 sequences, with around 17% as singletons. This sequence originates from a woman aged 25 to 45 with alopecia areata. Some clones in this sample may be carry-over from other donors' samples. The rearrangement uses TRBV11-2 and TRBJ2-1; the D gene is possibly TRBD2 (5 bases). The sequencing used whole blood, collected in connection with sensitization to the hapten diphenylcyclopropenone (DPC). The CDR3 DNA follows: TGTGCCAGCAGCTTAGGACTAAACTTAGGGGAGCAGTTCTTC. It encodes CASSLGLNLGEQFF.